The rows below give T cell receptor beta chains drawn from one sample of a study of blood T cell repertoires in COVID-19. Sequencing used immunoSEQ multiplex PCR; TCRdb keeps in-frame clones, though not all of them. This sample carries roughly 150,000 clones, around nine tenths of them seen once, and the ten largest clones take 5% to 6%. The sequenced material came from peripheral blood. The source of these receptors is a human donor in a cohort sampled during active COVID-19. Both conserved end residues are part of each CDR3. The order of the fields is clone size, V gene, J gene, D gene, CDR3 protein, CDR3 DNA. D genes are given only for firm matches. Clone sizes are given selectively: once, few, many, or a class where the clone is expanded.

.,TRBV30,TRBJ2-2,TRBD2,CAWTTASGNTGELFF,TGTGCCTGGACGACGGCTAGCGGTAACACCGGGGAGCTGTTTTTT
.,TRBV9,TRBJ2-7,TRBD2,CASSVVPERGEQYF,TGTGCCAGCAGCGTAGTGCCAGAGCGGGGCGAGCAGTACTTC
.,TRBV10-3,TRBJ1-2,TRBD1,CAIRGGQGVYGYTF,TGTGCCATCAGGGGGGGACAGGGGGTCTATGGCTACACCTTC
.,TRBV6-5,TRBJ2-7,.,CASRGRDTSYEQYF,TGTGCCAGCAGGGGCCGGGACACCTCCTACGAGCAGTACTTC
.,TRBV2,TRBJ1-2,.,CASSERDTNYGYTF,TGTGCCAGCAGTGAACGGGACACTAACTATGGCTACACCTTC
.,TRBV7-9,TRBJ1-4,.,CASSLGGGATNEKLFF,TGTGCCAGCAGCTTAGGAGGCGGGGCGACTAATGAAAAACTGTTTTTT
.,TRBV9,TRBJ1-4,.,CASSVSGGWEKLFF,TGTGCCAGCAGCGTATCGGGAGGGTGGGAAAAACTGTTTTTT
many,TRBV5-4,TRBJ2-5,TRBD1,CASSRGQGPSGTQYF,TGTGCCAGCAGCCGTGGACAGGGGCCCTCTGGGACCCAGTACTTC
.,TRBV9,TRBJ2-1,.,CASSVGAVSSNEQFF,TGTGCCAGCAGCGTAGGGGCCGTGAGCTCCAATGAGCAGTTCTTC
.,TRBV7-8,TRBJ2-3,TRBD2,CASSGTSGGLDTQYF,TGTGCCAGCAGTGGGACTAGCGGGGGGCTAGATACGCAGTATTTT
.,TRBV18,TRBJ2-7,.,CASSPTSGTSGEQYF,TGTGCCAGCTCACCTACCTCCGGGACTTCGGGTGAGCAGTACTTC
.,TRBV11-2,TRBJ1-1,.,CASSLSPGNTEAFF,TGTGCCAGCAGCTTAAGCCCAGGGAACACTGAAGCTTTCTTT
.,TRBV14,TRBJ1-6,TRBD1,CASSPGQSFNSPLHF,TGTGCCAGCAGCCCGGGACAGTCGTTTAATTCACCCCTCCACTTT
.,TRBV21-1,TRBJ1-5,.,CASSNRTDRGRSVKPQHF,TGTGCCAGCAGCAACAGAACGGACAGGGGGCGGTCGGTCAAGCCCCAGCATTTT
.,TRBV3-1/TRBV3-2,TRBJ2-1,TRBD2,CASSLSRLAGIYNEQFF,TGTGCCAGCAGCCTTAGCCGGCTAGCGGGAATCTACAATGAGCAGTTCTTC
.,TRBV28,TRBJ1-1,.,CASSGQFTEAFF,TGTGCCAGCAGTGGACAGTTCACTGAAGCTTTCTTT
.,TRBV7-9,TRBJ1-1,TRBD1,CASSLSGTVNTEAFF,TGTGCCAGCAGCTTAAGTGGGACAGTGAACACTGAAGCTTTCTTT
.,TRBV6-5,TRBJ2-3,.,CASSYRAGDGTDTQYF,TGTGCCAGCAGTTACCGGGCGGGCGACGGCACAGATACGCAGTATTTT
.,TRBV12-3/TRBV12-4,TRBJ2-3,.,CATRWSTDTQYF,TGTGCCACCCGGTGGAGCACAGATACGCAGTATTTT
.,TRBV9,TRBJ2-2,.,CASSLLDRPNTGELFF,TGTGCCAGCAGCCTACTAGACAGGCCGAACACCGGGGAGCTGTTTTTT
many,TRBV9,TRBJ1-2,TRBD1,CASSPGTGLRVGYTF,TGTGCCAGCAGCCCAGGGACAGGTTTAAGGGTTGGCTACACCTTC
.,TRBV6-5,TRBJ1-2,TRBD1,CASRDRNYGYTF,TGTGCCAGCAGGGACAGGAACTATGGCTACACCTTC
once,TRBV11-2,TRBJ1-2,.,CASSRTGQNEGYTF,TGTGCCAGCAGCAGGACCGGACAGAATGAAGGCTACACCTTC
.,TRBV5-1,TRBJ2-2,TRBD2,CASSSFRASSGSTGELFF,TGCGCCAGCAGCTCATTTCGGGCTTCTAGCGGGAGTACCGGGGAGCTGTTTTTT
few,TRBV2,TRBJ1-6,.,CASSELGALNSPLHF,TGTGCCAGCAGTGAACTGGGGGCGCTTAATTCACCCCTCCACTTT
.,TRBV6-1,TRBJ1-1,.,CASSEEDTLNTEAFF,TGTGCCAGCAGTGAAGAGGACACCCTGAACACTGAAGCTTTCTTT
.,TRBV5-6,TRBJ2-7,.,CASSLNLRGYEQYF,TGTGCCAGCAGCTTGAATCTCCGCGGGTACGAGCAGTACTTC
.,TRBV6-5,TRBJ2-5,.,CASSYSVEETQYF,TGTGCCAGCAGTTACAGTGTCGAGGAGACCCAGTACTTC